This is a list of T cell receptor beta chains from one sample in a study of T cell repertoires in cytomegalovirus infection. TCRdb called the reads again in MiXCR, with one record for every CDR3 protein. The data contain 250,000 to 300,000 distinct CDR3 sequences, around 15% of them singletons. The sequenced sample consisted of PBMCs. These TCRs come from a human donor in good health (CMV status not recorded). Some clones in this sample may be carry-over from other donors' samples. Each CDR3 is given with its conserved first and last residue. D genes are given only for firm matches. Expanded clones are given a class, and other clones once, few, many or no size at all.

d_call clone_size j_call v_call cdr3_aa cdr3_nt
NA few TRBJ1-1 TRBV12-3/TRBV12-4 CASSLVGAMNTEAFF TGTGCCAGCAGTTTGGTAGGGGCCATGAACACTGAAGCTTTCTTT
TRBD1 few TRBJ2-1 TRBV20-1 CSAPGQVNEQFF TGCAGTGCCCCTGGACAGGTCAATGAGCAGTTCTTC
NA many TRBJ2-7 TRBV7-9 CASSRQAQGNEQYF TGTGCCAGCAGCCGACAGGCTCAAGGTAACGAGCAGTACTTC
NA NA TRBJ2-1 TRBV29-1 CSVELREPYNEQFF TGCAGCGTTGAATTACGGGAGCCCTACAATGAGCAGTTCTTC
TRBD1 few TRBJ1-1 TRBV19 CASSRTGTGHTEAFF TGTGCCAGTAGTCGGACCGGGACAGGGCACACTGAAGCTTTCTTT
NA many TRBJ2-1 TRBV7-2 CASSLRVLVNEQFF TGTGCCAGCAGCTTACGAGTCTTGGTCAATGAGCAGTTCTTC
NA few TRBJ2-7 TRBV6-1 CASEAGDEQYF TGTGCCAGCGAGGCAGGGGACGAGCAGTACTTC
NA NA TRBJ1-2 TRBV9 CASSVEDRGGYTF TGTGCCAGCAGCGTAGAGGATCGAGGGGGCTACACCTTC
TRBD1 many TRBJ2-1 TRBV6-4 CASSHTGGAYNEQFF TGTGCCAGCAGTCACACAGGGGGCGCCTACAATGAGCAGTTCTTC
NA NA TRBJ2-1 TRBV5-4 CASYGGPSYNEQFF TGTGCCAGCTATGGTGGGCCCTCCTACAATGAGCAGTTCTTC
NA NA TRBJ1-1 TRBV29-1 CSVKDRLGTEAFF TGCAGCGTCAAAGACAGGTTGGGCACTGAAGCTTTCTTT
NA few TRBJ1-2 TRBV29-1 CSVPQGYGYTF TGCAGCGTTCCCCAGGGTTACGGCTACACCTTC
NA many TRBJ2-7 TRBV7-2 CASSLRYEQYF TGTGCCAGCAGCCTCAGGTACGAGCAGTACTTC
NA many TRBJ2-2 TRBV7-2 CASSYNPLHTGELFF TGTGCCAGCAGCTATAACCCACTGCACACCGGGGAGCTGTTTTTT
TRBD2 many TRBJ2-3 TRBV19 CASTRRGGEDTQYF TGTGCCAGTACCCGACGGGGGGGTGAAGATACGCAGTATTTT
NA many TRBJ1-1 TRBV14 CASSQARVGSPEAFF TGTGCCAGCAGCCAAGCCAGGGTCGGGTCCCCTGAAGCTTTCTTT
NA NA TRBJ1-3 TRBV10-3 CAIGTSGKTIYF TGTGCCATCGGAACCTCCGGGAAAACCATATATTTT
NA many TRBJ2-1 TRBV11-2 CASSFWTANYNEQFF TGTGCCAGCAGCTTTTGGACAGCGAACTACAATGAGCAGTTCTTC
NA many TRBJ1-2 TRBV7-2 CASSAMGEPTINYGYTF TGTGCCAGCAGCGCCATGGGGGAGCCAACCATAAACTATGGCTACACCTTC
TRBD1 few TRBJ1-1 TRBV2 CASRRTGSLF TGTGCCAGCAGGCGGACAGGCTCTCTCTTT
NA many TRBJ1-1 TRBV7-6 CASSHDGMNTEAFF TGTGCCAGCAGCCACGACGGTATGAACACTGAAGCTTTCTTT
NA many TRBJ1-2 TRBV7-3 CASSLRGGDYGYTF TGTGCCAGCAGCTTAAGGGGAGGGGACTATGGCTACACCTTC
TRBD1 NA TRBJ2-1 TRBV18 CASSPDRGDYNEQFF TGTGCCAGCTCCCCGGACAGGGGAGACTACAATGAGCAGTTCTTC
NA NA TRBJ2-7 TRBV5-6 CASSLLTGEQYF TGTGCCAGCAGCTTGCTTACAGGCGAGCAGTACTTC
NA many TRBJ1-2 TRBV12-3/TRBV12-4 CASSPQSGGYYGYTF TGTGCCAGCAGTCCCCAATCGGGGGGATACTATGGCTACACCTTC
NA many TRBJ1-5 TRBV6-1 CASSHRADQPQHF TGTGCCAGCAGCCACAGGGCTGATCAGCCCCAGCATTTT
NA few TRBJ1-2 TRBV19 CASSISYRGYDGYTF TGTGCCAGTAGTATCTCATATAGAGGGTATGATGGCTACACCTTC
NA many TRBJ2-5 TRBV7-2 CASSRSVETQYF TGTGCCAGCAGCCGCTCCGTCGAGACCCAGTACTTC
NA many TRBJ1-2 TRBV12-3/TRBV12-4 CASSSGTYGYTF TGTGCCAGCAGTTCCGGGACCTATGGCTACACCTTC
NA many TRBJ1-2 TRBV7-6 CASTPLEGEFGYTF TGTGCCAGCACCCCCCTCGAAGGGGAGTTTGGCTACACCTTC
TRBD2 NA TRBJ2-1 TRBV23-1 CASRALAGVYNEQFF TGCGCCAGCAGGGCTCTAGCGGGAGTCTACAATGAGCAGTTCTTC
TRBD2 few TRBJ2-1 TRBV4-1 CASKGLAGERAYNEQFF TGCGCCAGCAAAGGACTAGCGGGAGAGCGCGCCTACAATGAGCAGTTCTTC
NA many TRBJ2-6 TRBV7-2 CASSLEGSSGANVLTF TGTGCCAGCAGCTTAGAGGGAAGCTCTGGGGCCAACGTCCTGACTTTC
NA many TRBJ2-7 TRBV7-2 CASSPTVLGEQYF TGTGCCAGCAGCCCTACGGTATTGGGCGAGCAGTACTTC
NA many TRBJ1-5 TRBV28 CASTVLGQPQHF TGTGCCAGCACCGTTCTAGGACAGCCCCAGCATTTT
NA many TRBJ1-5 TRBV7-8 CASSLIGGHQPQHF TGTGCCAGCAGCTTAATTGGGGGGCATCAGCCCCAGCATTTT
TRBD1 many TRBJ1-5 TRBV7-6 CASSLALPGQGTYSNQPQHF TGTGCCAGCAGCTTAGCCCTCCCGGGACAGGGGACCTATAGCAATCAGCCCCAGCATTTT
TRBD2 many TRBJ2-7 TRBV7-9 CASSPREGAYEQYF TGTGCCAGCAGCCCGAGGGAGGGCGCCTACGAGCAGTACTTC
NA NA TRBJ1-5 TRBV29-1 CSVELHSGSNQPQHF TGCAGCGTTGAATTACATAGCGGGAGCAATCAGCCCCAGCATTTT
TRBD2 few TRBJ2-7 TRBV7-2 CASSLRAGGLYEQYF TGTGCCAGCAGCTTGAGAGCGGGGGGCCTCTACGAGCAGTACTTC
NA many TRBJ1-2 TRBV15 CATSREGNSRNGYTF TGTGCCACCAGCAGAGAAGGGAACAGTAGGAATGGCTACACCTTC
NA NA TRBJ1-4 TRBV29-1 CSVEGGGDEKLFF TGCAGCGTTGAAGGCGGGGGCGATGAAAAACTGTTTTTT
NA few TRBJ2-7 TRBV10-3 CAISVGTEGTSEQYF TGTGCCATCAGTGTGGGCACAGAGGGGACGTCCGAGCAGTACTTC
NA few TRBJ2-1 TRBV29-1 CSVEEQNEQFF TGCAGCGTTGAAGAACAAAATGAGCAGTTCTTC
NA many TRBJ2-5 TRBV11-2 CASSLFSETQYF TGTGCCAGCAGCTTATTTTCGGAGACCCAGTACTTC
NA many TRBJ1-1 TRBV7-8 CASSLANRIGEAFF TGTGCCAGCAGCTTAGCGAATCGGATCGGTGAAGCTTTCTTT
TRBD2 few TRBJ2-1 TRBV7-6 CASSPNPVAGDINEQFF TGTGCCAGCAGCCCGAACCCGGTAGCGGGAGACATCAATGAGCAGTTCTTC
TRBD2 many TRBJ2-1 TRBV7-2 CASSLVLPLLAGVLNEQFF TGTGCCAGCAGCTTAGTCCTCCCCCTACTAGCGGGAGTATTAAATGAGCAGTTCTTC